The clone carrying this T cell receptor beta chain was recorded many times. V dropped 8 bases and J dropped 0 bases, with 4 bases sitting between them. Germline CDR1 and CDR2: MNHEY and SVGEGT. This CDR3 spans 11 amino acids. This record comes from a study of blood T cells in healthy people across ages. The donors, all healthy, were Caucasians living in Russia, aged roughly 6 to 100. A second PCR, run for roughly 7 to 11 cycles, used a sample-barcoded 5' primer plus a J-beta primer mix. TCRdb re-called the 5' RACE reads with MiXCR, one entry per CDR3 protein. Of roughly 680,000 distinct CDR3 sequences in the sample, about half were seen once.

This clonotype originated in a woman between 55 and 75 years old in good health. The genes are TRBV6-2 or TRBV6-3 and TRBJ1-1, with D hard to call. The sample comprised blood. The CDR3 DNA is TGTGCCAGCGGAGTGAACACTGAAGCTTTCTTT. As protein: CASGVNTEAFF.